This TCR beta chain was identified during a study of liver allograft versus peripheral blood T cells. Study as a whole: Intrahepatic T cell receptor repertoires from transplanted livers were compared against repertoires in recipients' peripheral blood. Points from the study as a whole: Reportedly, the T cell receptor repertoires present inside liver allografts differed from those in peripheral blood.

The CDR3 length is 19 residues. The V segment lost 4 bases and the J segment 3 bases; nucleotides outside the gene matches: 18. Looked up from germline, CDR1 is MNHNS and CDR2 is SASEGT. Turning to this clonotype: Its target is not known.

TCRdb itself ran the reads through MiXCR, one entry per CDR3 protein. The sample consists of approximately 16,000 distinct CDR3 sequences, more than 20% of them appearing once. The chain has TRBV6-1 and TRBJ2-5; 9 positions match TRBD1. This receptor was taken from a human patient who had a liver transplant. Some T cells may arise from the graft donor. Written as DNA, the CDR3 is TGTGCCAGCAGTGCAGCTCTCAAACCGGGACAGGGCCTCGAAGAGACCCAGTACTTC. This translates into CASSAALKPGQGLEETQYF.